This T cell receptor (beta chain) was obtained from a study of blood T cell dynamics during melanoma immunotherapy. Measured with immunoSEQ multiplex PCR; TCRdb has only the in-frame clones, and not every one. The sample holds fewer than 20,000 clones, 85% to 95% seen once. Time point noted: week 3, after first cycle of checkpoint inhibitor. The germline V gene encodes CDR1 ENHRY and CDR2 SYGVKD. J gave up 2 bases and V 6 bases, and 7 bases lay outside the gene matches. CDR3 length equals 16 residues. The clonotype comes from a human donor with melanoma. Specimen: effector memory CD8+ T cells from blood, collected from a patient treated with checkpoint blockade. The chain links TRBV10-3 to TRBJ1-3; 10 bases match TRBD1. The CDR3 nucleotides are TGTGCCATCAGCGATCCTGGGACAGGGGCTGGAAACACCATATATTTT. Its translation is CAISDPGTGAGNTIYF.